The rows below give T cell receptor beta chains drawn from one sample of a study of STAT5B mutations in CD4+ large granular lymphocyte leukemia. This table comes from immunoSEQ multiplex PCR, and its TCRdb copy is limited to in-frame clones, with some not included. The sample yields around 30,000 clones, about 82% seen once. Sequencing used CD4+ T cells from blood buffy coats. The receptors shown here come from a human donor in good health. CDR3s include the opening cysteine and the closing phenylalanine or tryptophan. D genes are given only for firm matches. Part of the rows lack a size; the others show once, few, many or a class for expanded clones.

CDR3: CASRYSGQPQHF
DNA: TGTGCCAGCAGGTACTCAGGACAGCCCCAGCATTTT
length: 12
V: TRBV28
D: NA
size: NA
J: TRBJ1-5

CDR3: CASSRLLAGDWETQYF
DNA: TGTGCCAGCAGCAGACTCTTAGCGGGAGATTGGGAGACCCAGTACTTC
length: 16
V: TRBV9
D: TRBD2
size: NA
J: TRBJ2-5

CDR3: CASSGQGAYEQYF
DNA: TGTGCCAGCAGTGGACAGGGGGCTTACGAGCAGTACTTC
length: 13
V: TRBV9
D: TRBD1
size: few
J: TRBJ2-7

CDR3: CACSKGRASYEQYF
DNA: TGTGCCTGCTCCAAGGGACGGGCCTCCTACGAGCAGTACTTC
length: 14
V: TRBV30
D: NA
size: NA
J: TRBJ2-7

CDR3: CASSLPLSGANVLTF
DNA: TGTGCCAGCAGCTTACCCTTATCTGGGGCCAACGTCCTGACTTTC
length: 15
V: TRBV7-9
D: NA
size: NA
J: TRBJ2-6

CDR3: CATAQFYEQYF
DNA: TGTGCCACCGCACAGTTCTACGAGCAGTACTTC
length: 11
V: TRBV28
D: NA
size: NA
J: TRBJ2-7

CDR3: CASSSPTSGSYRRYEQYF
DNA: TGCGCCAGCAGCTCGCCGACTAGCGGGAGTTATCGGCGCTACGAGCAGTACTTC
length: 18
V: TRBV5-1
D: TRBD2
size: NA
J: TRBJ2-7

CDR3: CAISGQVSYEQYF
DNA: TGTGCCATCAGCGGACAGGTGTCCTACGAGCAGTACTTC
length: 13
V: TRBV10-3
D: TRBD1
size: NA
J: TRBJ2-7

CDR3: CASSLGQLNTEAFF
DNA: TGTGCCAGCAGCCTGGGACAGCTAAACACTGAAGCTTTCTTT
length: 14
V: TRBV14
D: TRBD1
size: NA
J: TRBJ1-1

CDR3: CASSLTSSGNTIYF
DNA: TGTGCCAGCAGCCTGACGTCCTCTGGAAACACCATATATTTT
length: 14
V: TRBV5-8
D: NA
size: NA
J: TRBJ1-3

CDR3: CASSFGGARGEKLFF
DNA: TGTGCCAGCAGTTTTGGGGGAGCCAGGGGTGAAAAACTGTTTTTT
length: 15
V: TRBV28
D: NA
size: NA
J: TRBJ1-4

CDR3: CASSKEGARQGDEQYF
DNA: TGTGCCAGCAGCAAAGAAGGGGCGAGACAGGGGGACGAGCAGTACTTC
length: 16
V: TRBV21-1
D: NA
size: few
J: TRBJ2-7

CDR3: CASSLVDRDDEQFF
DNA: TGTGCCAGCAGCTTGGTTGATAGGGACGATGAGCAGTTCTTC
length: 14
V: TRBV5-5
D: NA
size: NA
J: TRBJ2-1

CDR3: CASSWDREGQDYGYTF
DNA: TGTGCCAGCAGTTGGGACAGGGAAGGGCAGGACTATGGCTACACCTTC
length: 16
V: TRBV9
D: TRBD1
size: NA
J: TRBJ1-2

CDR3: CATSRDSGGYTF
DNA: TGTGCCACCAGCAGAGATTCGGGTGGCTACACCTTC
length: 12
V: TRBV15
D: NA
size: NA
J: TRBJ1-2

CDR3: CASSRQDRQETQYF
DNA: TGTGCCAGTAGTAGACAGGACAGACAAGAGACCCAGTACTTC
length: 14
V: TRBV19
D: NA
size: NA
J: TRBJ2-5

CDR3: CASSQSSTEETQYF
DNA: TGTGCCAGTAGTCAAAGCAGTACAGAAGAGACCCAGTACTTC
length: 14
V: TRBV19
D: NA
size: NA
J: TRBJ2-5

CDR3: CASSPSDSRGNTIYF
DNA: TGTGCCAGCAGTCCCAGTGATTCGCGGGGAAACACCATATATTTT
length: 15
V: TRBV11-2
D: NA
size: NA
J: TRBJ1-3

CDR3: CASSPRGRDYGYTF
DNA: TGTGCCAGCAGCCCCAGGGGGCGCGACTATGGCTACACCTTC
length: 14
V: TRBV9
D: TRBD1
size: NA
J: TRBJ1-2

CDR3: CATTPGPEGRWWAGELFF
DNA: TGTGCCACCACACCGGGACCGGAGGGCCGTTGGTGGGCCGGGGAGCTGTTTTTT
length: 18
V: TRBV28
D: NA
size: NA
J: TRBJ2-2

CDR3: CASRSGETQYF
DNA: TGTGCCAGCAGGAGCGGAGAGACCCAGTACTTC
length: 11
V: TRBV27
D: NA
size: NA
J: TRBJ2-5

CDR3: CASSQRQLYGYTF
DNA: TGTGCCAGCAGCCAGAGGCAGCTCTATGGCTACACCTTC
length: 13
V: TRBV7-8
D: NA
size: NA
J: TRBJ1-2

CDR3: CASSLALRTSGRANEQFF
DNA: TGTGCCAGCAGCTTAGCGCTGAGGACTAGCGGGAGGGCCAATGAGCAGTTCTTC
length: 18
V: TRBV7-9
D: TRBD2
size: NA
J: TRBJ2-1

CDR3: CASSFPAGRGRSTEAFF
DNA: TGCGCCAGCAGCTTTCCCGCCGGCAGGGGGCGGTCGACCGAAGCTTTCTTT
length: 17
V: TRBV5-1
D: TRBD1
size: NA
J: TRBJ1-1

CDR3: CASTRRSSGNTIYF
DNA: TGTGCCAGTACTCGCCGGAGCTCTGGAAACACCATATATTTT
length: 14
V: TRBV19
D: NA
size: NA
J: TRBJ1-3

CDR3: CASSLYDTTNEKLFF
DNA: TGTGCCAGCAGCTTATATGACACAACTAATGAAAAACTGTTTTTT
length: 15
V: TRBV7-9
D: NA
size: NA
J: TRBJ1-4

CDR3: CASSFRDRGNNEQFF
DNA: TGCGCCAGCAGCTTCCGGGACAGGGGAAATAATGAGCAGTTCTTC
length: 15
V: TRBV5-1
D: TRBD1
size: NA
J: TRBJ2-1

CDR3: CASRPSGRTDTQYF
DNA: TGTGCCAGCAGACCAAGCGGGAGGACAGATACGCAGTATTTT
length: 14
V: TRBV4-2
D: TRBD2
size: NA
J: TRBJ2-3

CDR3: CASSVGDVLSYTF
DNA: TGTGCCAGCAGCGTCGGGGACGTCCTTAGCTACACCTTC
length: 13
V: TRBV5-6
D: NA
size: NA
J: TRBJ1-2

CDR3: CASRSFSGANGELFF
DNA: TGTGCCAGCAGATCTTTTTCAGGGGCGAACGGGGAGCTGTTTTTT
length: 15
V: TRBV27
D: NA
size: NA
J: TRBJ2-2

CDR3: CASSVQGYTEAFF
DNA: TGTGCCAGCAGTGTACAGGGATACACTGAAGCTTTCTTT
length: 13
V: TRBV27
D: NA
size: few
J: TRBJ1-1

CDR3: CASSPSGGGGTEAFF
DNA: TGTGCCAGCAGTCCCTCCGGGGGGGGAGGAACTGAAGCTTTCTTT
length: 15
V: TRBV6-1
D: NA
size: NA
J: TRBJ1-1

CDR3: CASSHGGGPSNEQFF
DNA: TGTGCCAGCAGCCATGGGGGAGGGCCCTCCAATGAGCAGTTCTTC
length: 15
V: TRBV4-2
D: TRBD2
size: NA
J: TRBJ2-1

CDR3: CASSLTGLAEGSDTQYF
DNA: TGTGCCAGCAGTCTCACCGGACTAGCAGAAGGGTCAGATACGCAGTATTTT
length: 17
V: TRBV28
D: TRBD2
size: NA
J: TRBJ2-3

CDR3: CSVGYYGYTF
DNA: TGCAGCGTTGGATACTATGGCTACACCTTC
length: 10
V: TRBV29-1
D: NA
size: NA
J: TRBJ1-2

CDR3: CASSLRTLETSEKLFF
DNA: TGCGCCAGCAGCTTAAGGACGCTGGAAACCAGCGAAAAACTGTTTTTT
length: 16
V: TRBV5-1
D: NA
size: NA
J: TRBJ1-4

CDR3: CASSYSRGPQETQYF
DNA: TGTGCCAGCAGTTACTCGAGGGGACCACAAGAGACCCAGTACTTC
length: 15
V: TRBV6-5
D: NA
size: NA
J: TRBJ2-5

CDR3: CAWRVGGNTIYF
DNA: TGTGCCTGGAGGGTAGGGGGAAACACCATATATTTT
length: 12
V: TRBV30
D: NA
size: NA
J: TRBJ1-3

CDR3: CASSLVRQGRTKNIQYF
DNA: TGTGCCAGCAGTTTAGTTAGGCAGGGGAGGACCAAAAACATTCAGTACTTC
length: 17
V: TRBV28
D: NA
size: NA
J: TRBJ2-4

CDR3: CASSSASGAYNEQFF
DNA: TGTGCCAGCAGCTCTGCTAGCGGGGCTTACAATGAGCAGTTCTTC
length: 15
V: TRBV7-2
D: TRBD2
size: NA
J: TRBJ2-1